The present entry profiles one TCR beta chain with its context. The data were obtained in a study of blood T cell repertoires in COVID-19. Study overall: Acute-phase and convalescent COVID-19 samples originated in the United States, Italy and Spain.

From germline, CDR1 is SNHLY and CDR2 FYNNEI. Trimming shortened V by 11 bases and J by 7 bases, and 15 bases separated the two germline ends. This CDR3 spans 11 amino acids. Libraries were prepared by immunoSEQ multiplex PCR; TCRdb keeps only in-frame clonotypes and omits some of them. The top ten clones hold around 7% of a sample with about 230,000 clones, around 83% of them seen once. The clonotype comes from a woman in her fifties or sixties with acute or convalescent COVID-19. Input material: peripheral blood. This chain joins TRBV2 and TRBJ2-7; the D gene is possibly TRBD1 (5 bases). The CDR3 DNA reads TGTGCCTCGACAGTAGCCCAAGAGCAGTACTTC. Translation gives CASTVAQEQYF.